These 26 T cell receptor beta chains share one sample of origin, sequenced in a study of CD8 T cells in ankylosing spondylitis. TCRdb re-derived calls from the 5' RACE reads in MiXCR, one entry per CDR3 protein. The table records 150,000 to 200,000 distinct CDR3 sequences, about an eighth of them present only once. Sequenced material: blood, either unsorted or a sorted T cell fraction (not recorded which). The receptor set was obtained from a female donor with ankylosing spondylitis or in good health (not recorded which).

This clonotype appeared many times. The chain uses TRBV5-1 and TRBJ2-2, with D maybe TRBD1 (5 bases). This CDR3 is 13 amino acids long. V was pared by 7 bases and J by 5 bases, with 12 bases between. Germline V gene sequence: CDR1 SGHRS, CDR2 YFSETQ. In DNA form, the CDR3 reads TGCGCCAGCGGACAACAAGGGACCGGGGAGCTGTTTTTT. It is translated as CASGQQGTGELFF.

This clonotype was observed many times. The CDR3 spells CASSASGLNYNEQFF. In nucleotides, the CDR3 is TGTGCCAGCAGCGCTTCGGGACTGAACTACAATGAGCAGTTCTTC. The rearrangement links TRBV7-9 to TRBJ2-1, with a tentative D call TRBD2 (6 bases). CDR1 and CDR2 (germline): SEHNR, FQNEAQ (reference sequence). The CDR3 is made up of 15 amino acids. V lost 5 bases, J lost 3 bases, and 14 bases lay in between.

There are many counts of this clonotype. The chain carries TRBV24-1 and TRBJ2-6; either TRBD1 or TRBD2 may supply D (5 bases each). This CDR3 comprises 13 residues. Germline loops: CDR1 KGHDR, CDR2 SFDVKD. The V end was cut by 7 bases, the J end by 8 bases, with 11 bases between. Here the CDR3 reads CATRGRRTNVLTF. CDR3 DNA sequence: TGTGCCACCAGGGGACGGAGAACCAACGTCCTGACTTTC.

CDR3 amino acids: CASRPPRRETQYF. CDR3 sequence (DNA): TGTGCCAGCAGGCCTCCTAGGAGAGAGACCCAGTACTTC. The chain couples TRBV3-1 to TRBJ2-5; D gene uncertain. The germline V gene has CDR1 LGHDT and CDR2 YNNKEL (reference sequence). This CDR3 has 13 residues. Deletions cut 6 bases from V and 4 bases from J, with 12 bases between.

This clonotype was observed a handful of times. This may be a read error: a much more frequent sequence differs by one nucleotide. The J gene is TRBJ2-2, the V gene TRBV7-3, with D unclear. The CDR3 has 13 amino acids. The V gene's germline CDR1 is SGHTA and CDR2 FQGTGA. The V gene lost 5 bases and the J gene lost 0 bases, with 4 bases spanning the gap. The DNA of the CDR3 is TGTGCCAGCAGCCCGACGAACACCGGGGAGCTGTTTTTT. Amino acids: CASSPTNTGELFF.

This clonotype was seen at least ten times. Germline is not matched at one junction end, which may reflect a read error. The V gene is TRBV12-3 or TRBV12-4, the J gene TRBJ2-1, with 8 bases lining up with TRBD2. This CDR3 region has 10 residues. CDR3 region: CASSLTGLAF. Written as DNA, the CDR3 is TGTGCCAGCAGTTTAACCGGACTAGCCTTC.

The chain uses TRBV7-2 and TRBJ2-5; D is perhaps TRBD2 (5 bases). CDR1 SGHTA and CDR2 FQGNSA come from the germline V gene. The length of the CDR3 is 15 residues. V dropped 2 bases and J dropped 1 base, with 11 bases sitting between them. CDR3 in amino acids: CASSLHRGLQETQYF. The DNA of the CDR3 is TGTGCCAGCAGCTTACACCGGGGTCTCCAAGAGACCCAGTACTTC. Based on the CDR3 plus reference TRBV7-2 and TRBJ2-5, the full variable domain is GAGVSQSPSNKVTEKGKDVELRCDPISGHTALYWYRQSLGQGLEFLIYFQGNSAPDKSGLPSDRFSAERTGGSVSTLTIQRTQQEDSAVYLCASSLHRGLQETQYFGPGTRLLVL.

This clonotype has a count of ten or more. The V call is TRBV24-1, the J call TRBJ1-5; D possibly corresponds to TRBD1 (6 bases). Germline loops: CDR1 KGHDR, CDR2 SFDVKD. Trimming removed 4 bases from V and 3 bases from J, with 12 bases in between. The CDR3 totals 15 residues. The chain's CDR3 is CATSDPGQPNQPQHF. The CDR3 DNA follows: TGTGCCACCAGTGACCCCGGACAGCCCAATCAGCCCCAGCATTTT.

The chain joins TRBV7-2 to TRBJ2-4, with TRBD2 as a possible D gene (5 bases). This CDR3 has 14 amino acids. Germline V gene sequence: CDR1 SGHTA, CDR2 FQGNSA. Trimming took 5 bases from V and 6 from J, leaving 14 bases between them. CDR3 in amino acids: CASSDGLVPNIQYF. The CDR3 DNA reads as TGTGCCAGCAGCGATGGACTCGTTCCAAACATTCAGTACTTC.

Only a few counts were recorded for this clonotype. The CDR3, as DNA: TGTGCCAGCAGCTTAGCAGGGGGAGTCGGCGAGCAGTACTTC. This sequence encodes CASSLAGGVGEQYF. V gene TRBV7-2 combines with J gene TRBJ2-7; TRBD1 is a possible D gene (6 bases). The V end lost 0 bases, the J end lost 6 bases, and 12 bases lay between the germline ends. The CDR3 extends over 14 amino acids. Germline V gene sequence: CDR1 SGHTA, CDR2 FQGNSA.

The chain combines TRBV7-2 with TRBJ2-6, with 8 bases identical to TRBD1. This CDR3 has 17 amino acids. Per the germline V gene, CDR1 is SGHTA and CDR2 is FQGNSA. Trimming cost V 0 bases and J 1 base; bases outside gene matches: 2. CDR3 in amino acids: CASSLAQGASGANVLTF. The DNA of the CDR3 is TGTGCCAGCAGCTTAGCCCAGGGGGCGTCTGGGGCCAACGTCCTGACTTTC.

This clonotype was found a few times. V usage is TRBV5-1 and J usage is TRBJ2-3; D remains unclear. The V and J ends lost 2 bases and 3 bases respectively, with 13 bases between them. The CDR3 totals 15 residues. Germline CDR1 reads SGHRS; CDR2 reads YFSETQ. CDR3 bases: TGCGCCAGCAGCTTTTCCCGGCTTGGTACAGATACGCAGTATTTT. Its protein is CASSFSRLGTDTQYF.

In its sample, this clonotype was seen many times. V usage is TRBV20-1 and J usage is TRBJ1-4; TRBD1 matches at 11 bases. Germline CDR1 and CDR2: DFQATT and SNEGSKA (reference sequence). The CDR3 is 16 amino acids. With V trimmed by 7 bases and J by 2 bases, 9 bases remained unmatched. CDR3 residues: CSVPGQGVVTNEKLFF. CDR3 in DNA: TGCAGTGTACCGGGACAGGGGGTCGTGACTAATGAAAAACTGTTTTTT.

This clonotype was picked up many times. The V and J genes are TRBV3-1 and TRBJ2-3; D remains unclear. CDR1 and CDR2 from the germline V gene are LGHDT and YNNKEL (reference sequence). There are 13 residues in the CDR3. V was shortened by 4 bases and J by 4 bases, with 9 bases between the two germline ends. CDR3 protein: CASSRPSSDTQYF. In nucleotides, the CDR3 is TGTGCCAGCAGCCGACCTAGTTCAGATACGCAGTATTTT.

The J gene is TRBJ1-1, the V gene TRBV28; 7 bases are a match to TRBD1. V gave up 6 bases and J gave up 4 bases; unmatched junction bases: 8. CDR1 is MDHEN and CDR2 is SYDVKM in the germline V gene. This CDR3 comprises 14 residues. The CDR3 DNA reads as TGTGCCAGCAGCGAAAGGGGGCCGGGCACTGAAGCTTTCTTT. Its protein is CASSERGPGTEAFF.

This clonotype came up many times. The rearrangement joins TRBV2 to TRBJ2-7, with 7 bases fitting TRBD1. V shed 1 base and J 0 bases; nucleotides not matched to a gene: 3. CDR1 and CDR2 from the germline V gene are SNHLY and FYNNEI. The CDR3 length is 15 residues. This CDR3 reads CASSEETGTSYEQYF. The DNA of the CDR3 is TGTGCCAGCAGTGAAGAGACAGGGACCTCCTACGAGCAGTACTTC.

This clonotype has more than one count but fewer than ten. In DNA, the CDR3 is TGTGCCAGCAGCTTAGAGATCGGGAGGGACTACGAGCAGTACTTC. Residues: CASSLEIGRDYEQYF. The genes are TRBV7-2 and TRBJ2-7, with TRBD2 matching 8 bases. The germline V gene encodes CDR1 SGHTA and CDR2 FQGNSA. V lost 1 base, J lost 3 bases, and 5 bases stayed unmatched. The CDR3 is 15 residues long.

This clonotype was seen at least ten times. This rearrangement joins TRBV27 to TRBJ2-1, with D possibly being TRBD2 (6 bases). Germline values: CDR1 MNHEY, CDR2 SMNVEV (reference sequence). The CDR3 totals 16 residues. Trimming stripped 5 bases from V and 3 bases from J, with 17 bases between. CDR3 loop: CASSGVGGENYNEQFF. The CDR3 coding sequence is TGTGCCAGCAGTGGGGTGGGCGGGGAAAACTACAATGAGCAGTTCTTC.

J is TRBJ2-1 and V is TRBV7-3; D possibly matches TRBD1 or TRBD2 (5 bases each). The CDR3 runs to 14 residues. The germline V gene encodes CDR1 SGHTA and CDR2 FQGTGA. Trimming stripped 1 base from V and 8 bases from J, with 12 bases between. The CDR3 protein is CASSLMGPVDEQFF. In DNA form, the CDR3 reads TGTGCCAGCAGCTTAATGGGACCTGTGGATGAGCAGTTCTTC.

In this sample, this clonotype turned up many times. Here the CDR3 reads CASSSGTSGSRDTQYF. CDR3 coding DNA: TGTGCCAGCAGCTCAGGGACTAGCGGGAGTAGGGATACGCAGTATTTT. The rearrangement links TRBV7-6 to TRBJ2-3, with 14 bases matching TRBD2. Unmatched junction bases numbered 6, after V lost 4 bases and J lost 6 bases. This CDR3 contains 16 residues. Per germline, CDR1 SGHVS and CDR2 FNYEAQ.

The table lists this clonotype with many counts. This chain joins TRBV5-1 and TRBJ2-1; TRBD2 matches at 10 bases. This CDR3 comprises 13 residues. Germline values: CDR1 SGHRS, CDR2 YFSETQ. V gave up 5 bases and J gave up 9 bases; unmatched junction bases: 5. In DNA form, the CDR3 reads TGCGCCAGCAGAAGCGGGAGGGTAGGTGAGCAGTTCTTC. This encodes CASRSGRVGEQFF.

This clonotype was observed a handful of times. The genes are TRBV7-2 and TRBJ2-7, with a weak D call TRBD1 (5 bases). V was trimmed by 2 bases and J by 6 bases, leaving 17 bases between them. Germline CDR1 and CDR2: SGHTA and FQGNSA. This CDR3 contains 15 residues. In DNA, the CDR3 is TGTGCCAGCAGCTTAAAGGGGTCGCAGGGTCGCGAGCAGTACTTC. This translates into CASSLKGSQGREQYF.

Ten or more counts support this clonotype. The chain combines TRBV20-1 with TRBJ2-7, with 7 bases fitting TRBD2. This CDR3 region has 13 residues. Germline-derived CDR1 and CDR2 are DFQATT and SNEGSKA (reference sequence). Germline trimming cut 1 base from V and 3 bases from J; bases unmatched to any gene: 3. DNA for the CDR3: TGCAGTGCTAGAGGGGGAGGGGTCTACGAGCAGTACTTC. This translates into CSARGGGVYEQYF.

This clonotype was counted ten times or more. The gene calls are TRBV20-1 and TRBJ2-2; 11 positions match TRBD2. Losses at the gene ends were 5 bases for V and 4 bases for J; bases not matched to a gene: 9. Germline V gene lookup returns CDR1 DFQATT and CDR2 SNEGSKA (reference sequence). CDR3 length: 16 residues. This CDR3 is CSADSVAGGVTGELFF. The DNA for the CDR3 is TGCAGTGCTGACTCGGTAGCGGGAGGGGTCACCGGGGAGCTGTTTTTT.

In its sample, this clonotype was seen many times. This sequence joins TRBV28 and TRBJ1-1; D is ambiguous. Germline CDR1 is MDHEN and CDR2 is SYDVKM. V lost 7 bases, J lost 4 bases, and 16 bases lay in between. This CDR3 has 14 amino acids. The CDR3 loop reads CASTLPGWGTEAFF. CDR3 bases: TGTGCCAGCACCCTCCCTGGGTGGGGCACTGAAGCTTTCTTT.

CDR3 DNA sequence: TGTGCCAGCAGTTTCTTGCGGGAGAGGGAAAGAGATACGCAGTATTTT. Amino acid sequence: CASSFLRERERDTQYF. The chain recombines TRBV27 with TRBJ2-3; the match to TRBD2 covers 7 bases. The CDR3 loop spans 16 amino acids. Germline assignment: CDR1 MNHEY and CDR2 SMNVEV (reference sequence). J lost 5 bases, V lost 3 bases, and 11 bases had no gene match.